Following are 21 T cell receptor beta chains from one sample sequenced in a study of beta chain features in type 1 diabetes. Study findings and constraints: When Type 1 diabetes patients were examined, their TCRB CDR3s proved moderately but significantly shorter in all four CD4+ subsets.

Sequenced material consisted of expressed TCRB transcripts (all of the isolated RNA was reverse transcribed). Libraries were prepared by immunoSEQ multiplex PCR; TCRdb keeps only in-frame clonotypes and omits some of them. Among about 160,000 clones listed, about 9% were seen once. These receptors have no known antigen. Sequencing input: central memory CD4+ T cells from blood. These receptors were taken from a woman aged 18-30 years with type 1 diabetes.

This clone was found a few times. The CDR3 DNA sequence: TGTGCCAGCAGCAAAGCTTCTTGGACTACGTCGTGGGAGCAGTACTTC. Translation gives CASSKASWTTSWEQYF. V usage is TRBV21-1 and J usage is TRBJ2-7; the D call in the table, TRBD2, was not verified against the DNA. TRBV21-1 constitutes a pseudogene. This CDR3 is built from 16 residues.

This clone was picked up a small number of times. The gene calls are TRBV2 and TRBJ1-2, with 10 bases aligning to TRBD1. The V gene's germline CDR1 is SNHLY and CDR2 FYNNEI. The length of the CDR3 is 15 residues. Trimming cost V 7 bases and J 5 bases; bases outside gene matches: 10. CDR3 coding DNA: TGTGCCAGCACCACCGAACGGGACAGGGGATATGGCTACACCTTC. It specifies CASTTERDRGYGYTF.

This clone was counted only a few times. The chain recombines TRBV18 with TRBJ1-1; D not certain. V lost 1 base and J lost 5, with 8 bases in between. The germline V gene encodes CDR1 KGHSH and CDR2 LQKENI. This CDR3 region has 13 residues. Written as DNA, the CDR3 is TGTGCCAGCTCACCACTCCGGGAAACTGAAGCTTTCTTT. Protein product: CASSPLRETEAFF. Full variable domain (rest looked up from reference TRBV18 and TRBJ1-1): NAGVMQNPRHLVRRRGQEARLRCSPMKGHSHVYWYRQLPEEGLKFMVYLQKENIIDESGMPKERFSAEFPKEGPSILRIQQVVRGDSAAYFCASSPLRETEAFFGQGTRLTVV.

The rearrangement uses TRBV10-3 and TRBJ1-2; D is ambiguous. In germline, CDR1 is ENHRY, CDR2 SYGVKD. This CDR3 has 14 amino acids. Trimming left V 10 bases short and J 4 bases short, with 19 bases between. CDR3 bases: TGTGCCACCGCTCCGGACTGGTCGAGCTATGGCTACACCTTC. It translates to CATAPDWSSYGYTF.

The chain combines TRBV7-2 with TRBJ2-2, with a tentative D call TRBD1 (6 bases). V was clipped by 6 bases and J by 4 bases, with 12 bases between them. The CDR3 length is 14 residues. In germline, CDR1 is SGHTA, CDR2 FQGNSA. DNA for the CDR3: TGTGCCAGCAGGTCAGGGGCCGCCACCGGGGAGCTGTTTTTT. Translated, it gives CASRSGAATGELFF.

This clone was detected ten times or more. The rearrangement links TRBV11-2 to TRBJ1-5; D gene uncertain. This CDR3 spans 14 amino acids. Trimming pared 1 base from V and 3 bases from J, leaving 7 bases between. Per the germline V gene, CDR1 is SGHAT and CDR2 is FQNNGV. CDR3 sequence reads: CASSLGANNQPQHF. The CDR3 nucleotides are TGTGCCAGCAGCTTAGGAGCTAACAATCAGCCCCAGCATTTT.

This clone occurred a few times. This sequence joins TRBV4-3 and TRBJ2-7; 8 positions agree with TRBD2. Germline V CDR1 and CDR2: LGHNA, YSLEER. The CDR3 is 16 residues long. Trimming took 2 bases from V and 0 from J; bases not matched to a gene: 6. In DNA, the CDR3 is TGCGCCAGCAGCCAATCGAGAGCGGGGGCCTCCTACGAGCAGTACTTC. Its translation is CASSQSRAGASYEQYF.

Comments on this clone: This specimen includes other DNA sequences encoding the same CDR3. This chain joins TRBV5-1 and TRBJ1-2; the match to TRBD1 covers 7 bases. V gave up 2 bases and J gave up 4 bases; unmatched junction bases: 2. Germline lookup yields CDR1 SGHRS and CDR2 YFSETQ. This CDR3 has 13 amino acids. The CDR3 spells CASSLQGLYGYTF. CDR3 nucleotide sequence: TGCGCCAGCAGCTTACAGGGGCTCTATGGCTACACCTTC.

The chain has TRBV28 and TRBJ2-7; possible D gene TRBD2, 5 bases. Germline-derived CDR1 and CDR2 are MDHEN and SYDVKM. Deletions cut 7 bases from V and 9 bases from J, with 19 bases between. This CDR3 contains 13 residues. The CDR3 coding sequence is TGTGCCAGCAACTACGATGTGACTGGAGGGCAGTACTTC. Its translation: CASNYDVTGGQYF.

The chain links TRBV6-1 to TRBJ2-1; 9 bases line up with TRBD2. This CDR3 comprises 15 residues. Trimming at V came to 8 bases and at J to 5 bases, leaving 10 bases not matched to a gene. CDR1 is MNHNS and CDR2 is SASEGT in the germline V gene. The chain's CDR3 is CASLTKRGAHNEQFF. CDR3 bases: TGTGCCAGCCTAACCAAGCGGGGGGCCCACAATGAGCAGTTCTTC.

This chain links TRBV11-2 with TRBJ2-5; possibly TRBD2 for D (5 bases). V gave up 5 bases and J gave up 1 base, with 5 bases separating them. The CDR3 has 12 residues. Germline V gene lookup returns CDR1 SGHAT and CDR2 FQNNGV. The CDR3 DNA follows: TGTGCCAGCAGCCGGGGCCAAGAGACCCAGTACTTC. It codes for CASSRGQETQYF.

This clone showed up just a few times. The rearrangement links TRBV2 to TRBJ2-1; 13 nucleotides align to TRBD2. CDR1 is SNHLY, CDR2 FYNNEI, per germline. V trimming: 9 bases; J trimming: 5 bases; junction bases outside the gene matches: 4. This CDR3 has 14 amino acids. CDR3 in amino acids: CASLGLAGNNEQFF. The DNA for the CDR3 is TGTGCCAGTCTGGGACTAGCGGGGAACAATGAGCAGTTCTTC. The complete variable domain, with remaining parts taken from reference TRBV2 and TRBJ2-1, reads EPEVTQTPSHQVTQMGQEVILRCVPISNHLYFYWYRQILGQKVEFLVSFYNNEISEKSEIFDDQFSVERPDGSNFTLKIRSTKLEDSAMYFCASLGLAGNNEQFFGPGTRLTVL.

This clone has more than one count but fewer than ten. This sequence joins TRBV30 and TRBJ1-3; unclear D gene. V was cut by 1 base and J by 4 bases, with 8 bases left in between. CDR1 and CDR2 from the germline V gene are GTSNPN and SVGIG (reference sequence). The CDR3 spans 13 residues. The chain's CDR3 is CAWSAAGGNTIYF. As DNA, the CDR3 is TGTGCCTGGAGTGCTGCAGGCGGAAACACCATATATTTT.

With regard to this clone: An end of the junction does not agree with germline; a read error may underlie this. V gene TRBV7-9 combines with J gene TRBJ1-5, with a weak D call TRBD1 (6 bases). From germline, CDR1 is SEHNR and CDR2 FQNEAQ (reference sequence). The CDR3 has 13 amino acids. Written as DNA, the CDR3 is TGCCCGGGGGGCCCCAAGATGGATCAGCCCCAGCATTTT. Translating gives CPGGPKMDQPQHF.

There are a few counts of this clone. The rearrangement uses TRBV7-2 and TRBJ2-5; D is perhaps TRBD1 (6 bases). V was clipped by 7 bases and J by 0 bases, with 15 bases between them. Germline V gene data show CDR1 as SGHTA and CDR2 as FQGNSA. The CDR3 is 15 residues long. The CDR3 sequence: CASTTQGWDQETQYF. CDR3 in DNA: TGTGCCAGCACAACTCAGGGGTGGGACCAAGAGACCCAGTACTTC.

This clone came up many times. This chain connects TRBV29-1 to TRBJ1-3; D unclear. V was shortened by 5 bases and J by 4 bases, with 12 bases between the two germline ends. CDR1 and CDR2 from the germline V gene are SQVTM and ANQGSEA. CDR3 length: 13 amino acids. CDR3 DNA sequence: TGCAGCGTTTCCCCGGGATCAGGAAACACCATATATTTT. Protein: CSVSPGSGNTIYF.

The chain carries TRBV4-1 and TRBJ1-4; 11 nucleotides align to TRBD1. The CDR3 is 16 amino acids. The V gene's germline CDR1 is MGHRA and CDR2 YSYEKL. V gave up 4 bases and J gave up 11 bases; unmatched junction bases: 12. CDR3 loop: CASSLGTGGGLIKLFF. The CDR3 DNA reads TGCGCCAGCAGCCTTGGGACAGGGGGGGGCTTGATCAAACTGTTTTTT.

This clone was observed a handful of times. The chain uses TRBV4-3 and TRBJ2-2; TRBD2 agrees at 10 bases. The CDR3 covers 16 residues. The V gene end was trimmed by 5 bases and the J gene end by 6 bases; junction bases not matched to a gene: 9. Germline-derived CDR1 and CDR2 are LGHNA and YSLEER. The CDR3 is CASSIFVAGGSGELFF. In nucleotides, the CDR3 is TGCGCCAGCAGCATTTTCGTAGCGGGAGGCTCCGGGGAGCTGTTTTTT.

CDR3 protein: CASSQVTGAIDYGYTF. The CDR3, as DNA: TGCGCCAGCAGCCAAGTAACAGGGGCTATAGACTATGGCTACACCTTC. The gene calls are TRBV4-1 and TRBJ1-2; TRBD1 matches at 7 bases. Losses at the gene ends were 1 base for V and 3 bases for J; bases not matched to a gene: 8. Germline V gene sequence: CDR1 MGHRA, CDR2 YSYEKL. The CDR3 extends over 16 amino acids.

The chain has TRBV18 and TRBJ1-1, with 7 positions matching TRBD1. CDR3 length: 13 amino acids. The trim removed 2 bases at V and 7 bases at J, leaving 4 bases unmatched. Germline V gene lookup returns CDR1 KGHSH and CDR2 LQKENI. This chain's CDR3 is CASSPDRVIEAFF. CDR3 coding DNA: TGTGCCAGCTCACCAGACAGGGTGATTGAAGCTTTCTTT.

The chain carries TRBV5-1 and TRBJ1-2; 7 bases agree with TRBD1. J gave up 4 bases and V 4 bases, and 10 bases lay outside the gene matches. Germline V CDR1 and CDR2: SGHRS, YFSETQ. The CDR3 covers 15 residues. The CDR3, as DNA: TGCGCCAGCAGCCCGGGGACAGCCGCCTTCTATGGCTACACCTTC. Translation gives CASSPGTAAFYGYTF.